The sequence of this T cell receptor (beta chain) was determined in a study of breast tumors, draining lymph nodes, adjacent tissues listed by TCRdb under 2016. In terms of the full investigation: In breast cancer patients, the study compared the TCR beta repertoires of tumor, adjacent nontumor tissue and axillary lymph nodes. The study was designed to assess the relationships and possible T-cell exchange between tumor, surrounding tissue and draining lymph node repertoires in human breast cancer. The study at large found these results: Tumor and nontumor tissue repertoires were found to be significantly more similar in luminal-like than in basal-like breast cancer. A scenario in which most tumor T cells derive from the lymph node and then expand within tumor tissue was judged to be consistent with the data. Tumor T-cell repertoires showed less diversity than lymph node repertoires and more diversity than nontumor tissue repertoires, and tumor T-cell repertoires showed preferential V and J gene usage. The study presented the conclusion that tumor T cells originate in lymph nodes as consistent with a hypothesis, not as something directly demonstrated.

Via the germline V gene (reference sequence), CDR1 is DFQATT and CDR2 SNEGSKA. The CDR3 runs 12 residues from the cysteine to the phenylalanine. The only DNA kept is the CDR3, 36 bases in frame from the first base. These reads were obtained on an Illumina HiSeq 2000. TCR beta chain libraries were generated by multiplex PCR amplification. The amplified TCR beta chain products were analyzed by high-throughput sequencing. The public reads were run again by TCRdb, first through fastp at Q25 and then through MiXCR, and only productive beta chains were kept. Rows matching on CDR3 protein sequence are summarized as one entry with the most common DNA and genes. This sample gives approximately 52,000 distinct CDR3 sequences in total; under 45% of them show up just once. 8% to 11% of the sample is in the top ten clones. This clonotype was observed at least ten times. It lacks a known antigen. A much more abundant neighbour one base away suggests this may be a read error.

Recombination linked TRBV20-1 to TRBJ1-3; the best D guess is TRBD1, with 6 bases matching. The TCR was taken from a female donor with breast cancer. Some clones in this sample may be carry-over from other donors' samples. The sequenced material came from breast tumor tissue. The sequence in DNA is TGCAGTGCATGGACAGCCGGAAACACCACATATTTT. Its translation reads: CSAWTAGNTTYF.